One sample yielded the 22 T cell receptor beta chains listed below, sequenced in a study of blood T cell repertoires in COVID-19. Assay used: immunoSEQ multiplex PCR; TCRdb lists only in-frame clones, some missing. The profile shows approximately 490,000 clones, roughly nine tenths of them singletons. The specimen was PBMCs or T cells enriched from blood (not recorded which). These receptors originate from a woman aged 60 to 75 who had recovered from COVID-19.

The chain uses TRBV6-5 and TRBJ1-5; no definite D call. The CDR3 totals 15 residues. V was cut by 7 bases and J by 4 bases, with 17 bases left in between. CDR1 MNHEY and CDR2 SVGAGI come from the germline V gene. CDR3 sequence: CASNERGLGNQPQHF. CDR3 nucleotide sequence: TGTGCCAGCAACGAGCGAGGGTTGGGGAATCAGCCCCAGCATTTT.

This clone has only a few counts. The rearrangement links TRBV19 to TRBJ1-1; D call uncertain. The CDR3 sequence is 14 residues long. Germline V CDR1 and CDR2: LNHDA, SQIVND (reference sequence). The V end lost 8 bases, the J end lost 2 bases, and 15 bases lay between the germline ends. The CDR3 DNA is TGTGCCAGTGAGAGGGCCGCGGGTAACACTGAAGCTTTCTTT. It codes for CASERAAGNTEAFF.

V is TRBV7-9 and J is TRBJ2-7; TRBD1 matches at 8 bases. Trimming at V came to 1 base and at J to 2 bases, leaving 7 bases not matched to a gene. There are 16 residues in the CDR3. Per germline, CDR1 SEHNR and CDR2 FQNEAQ (reference sequence). The CDR3 protein is CASSLGIGTGPYEQYF. The CDR3 bases are TGTGCCAGCAGCTTAGGGATCGGGACAGGACCCTACGAGCAGTACTTC.

V is TRBV5-1 and J is TRBJ2-3, with 11 bases that match TRBD1. The germline V gene has CDR1 SGHRS and CDR2 YFSETQ. After removal of 3 bases from V and 4 bases from J, the junction contained 7 bases not matched to a gene. CDR3 size: 16 residues. The CDR3 DNA reads as TGCGCCAGCAGCTCCGGACAGGGGGCTTCCCCAGATACGCAGTATTTT. As protein: CASSSGQGASPDTQYF.

With respect to this clone: Other DNA sequences in the same sample also yield this CDR3. The genes are TRBV19 and TRBJ2-7, with 8 nucleotides matching TRBD1. Germline lookup yields CDR1 LNHDA and CDR2 SQIVND (reference sequence). V was clipped by 1 base and J by 4 bases; unmatched bases: 0. The CDR3 extends over 13 amino acids. The CDR3 coding sequence is TGTGCCAGTAGTATAGGGACAGGGTACGAGCAGTACGTC. Amino acid sequence: CASSIGTGYEQYV.

The count of this clone is one. This chain connects TRBV14 to TRBJ2-7; 8 bases match TRBD1. The CDR3 runs to 14 residues. V lost 4 bases and J lost 0; bases outside the gene matches: 2. CDR1 is SGHDN and CDR2 is FVKESK in the germline V gene. The CDR3 sequence: CASSPGTGSYEQYV. CDR3 DNA: TGTGCCAGCAGCCCTGGGACAGGCTCCTACGAGCAGTACGTC.

This sequence joins TRBV11-2 and TRBJ1-2; TRBD1 matches 11 bases. This CDR3 has 16 amino acids. Germline values: CDR1 SGHAT, CDR2 FQNNGV. V gave up 5 bases and J gave up 5 bases; unmatched junction bases: 10. The CDR3 nucleotides are TGTGCCAGCAGCCCCCGGACAGGGGGCGCAGGATATGGCTACACCTTC. Protein sequence: CASSPRTGGAGYGYTF.

The genes are TRBV13 and TRBJ2-2, with a tentative D call TRBD2 (6 bases). Trimming stripped 5 bases from V and 0 bases from J, with 7 bases between. The CDR3 contains 14 residues. CDR1 and CDR2 (germline): PRHDT, FYEKMQ (reference sequence). The CDR3 here is CASSQRANTGELFF. CDR3 coding DNA: TGTGCCAGCAGCCAGCGGGCGAACACCGGGGAGCTGTTTTTT.

V is TRBV11-3 and J is TRBJ1-1, with 7 bases lining up with TRBD1. Germline V gene sequence: CDR1 SGHNT, CDR2 YENEEA. V dropped 5 bases and J dropped 4; count of bases not matched to a gene: 19. The CDR3 is 18 residues long. Here the CDR3 reads CASSERQGRAQRSTEAFF. CDR3 nucleotides: TGTGCCAGCAGCGAAAGACAGGGTAGGGCTCAGCGGAGCACTGAAGCTTTCTTT.

The CDR3 bases are TGTGCCAGTAGTATCGGCAGGGCCACAGATACGCAGTATTTT. Its protein product is CASSIGRATDTQYF. The chain is built from TRBV19 and TRBJ2-3; TRBD1 is a possible D gene (5 bases). V was clipped by 3 bases and J by 2 bases, with 9 bases between them. This CDR3 spans 14 amino acids. Germline V gene sequence: CDR1 LNHDA, CDR2 SQIVND (reference sequence).

The sample holds one count of this clone. This chain links TRBV2 with TRBJ1-2; D is ambiguous. Per the germline V gene, CDR1 is SNHLY and CDR2 is FYNNEI. Trimming stripped 8 bases from V and 5 bases from J, with 6 bases between. The CDR3 length is 10 residues. DNA of the CDR3: TGTGCCAGCCGTGCATATGGCTACACCTTC. This codes for CASRAYGYTF.

The rearrangement links TRBV7-9 to TRBJ2-6; D remains ambiguous. Germline V CDR1 and CDR2: SEHNR, FQNEAQ (reference sequence). Deletions cut 1 base from V and 3 bases from J, with 4 bases between. This CDR3 is built from 14 residues. CDR3 nucleotide sequence: TGTGCCAGCAGCTTAGTCTTTGGGGCCAACGTCCTGACTTTC. It translates to CASSLVFGANVLTF.

The chain has TRBV11-3 and TRBJ2-5; the match to TRBD2 covers 8 bases. The junction had 6 bases not matched to a gene; V was cut back by 1 base and J by 5 bases. Per germline, CDR1 SGHNT and CDR2 YENEEA. This CDR3 comprises 15 residues. The CDR3 region is CASSLAGGPGETQYF. The CDR3 nucleotides are TGTGCCAGCAGCTTAGCGGGGGGGCCTGGGGAGACCCAGTACTTC.

The chain links TRBV10-3 to TRBJ1-3; D unresolved. Germline loops: CDR1 ENHRY, CDR2 SYGVKD. The germline V and J ends were trimmed by 7 bases and 0 bases, with 7 bases remaining between them. The CDR3 extends over 13 amino acids. CDR3: CAITPPSGNTIYF. CDR3 sequence (DNA): TGTGCCATCACCCCTCCCTCTGGAAACACCATATATTTT.

The chain joins TRBV7-9 to TRBJ2-4, with a possible D match to TRBD2 (6 bases). Trimming left V 4 bases short and J 5 bases short, with 9 bases between. Germline CDR1 is SEHNR and CDR2 is FQNEAQ (reference sequence). The CDR3 is 13 residues long. For the CDR3, the DNA is TGTGCCAGCAGCTGGCCGGGAGAAAACATTCAGTACTTC. This translates into CASSWPGENIQYF.

The rearrangement joins TRBV30 to TRBJ2-1; 8 bases are shared with TRBD2. CDR1 and CDR2 (germline): GTSNPN, SVGIG (reference sequence). After removal of 2 bases from V and 12 bases from J, the junction contained 3 bases not matched to a gene. The CDR3 sequence is 11 residues long. CDR3 sequence (DNA): TGTGCCTGGAGTCCCGGGAGGGCGCAGTTCTTC. It translates to CAWSPGRAQFF. Complete variable domain (other parts from reference TRBV30 and TRBJ2-1): SQTIHQWPATLVQPVGSPLSLECTVEGTSNPNLYWYRQAAGRGLQLLFYSVGIGQISSEVPQNLSASRPQDRQFILSSKKLLLSDSGFYLCAWSPGRAQFFGPGTRLTVL.

This clone appeared a single time. This chain joins TRBV11-3 and TRBJ1-6; D is ambiguous. The germline gives CDR1 SGHNT, CDR2 YENEEA. The CDR3 totals 15 residues. Trimming took 0 bases from V and 7 from J, leaving 10 bases between them. The CDR3: CASSLDYLGNSPLHF. The CDR3 nucleotides are TGTGCCAGCAGCTTAGATTATTTGGGCAATTCACCCCTCCACTTT.

The rearrangement links TRBV5-1 to TRBJ2-5; a weak D match, TRBD1 (6 bases). V lost 10 bases to trimming and J lost 1 base, with 11 bases between them. The length of the CDR3 is 12 residues. CDR1 SGHRS and CDR2 YFSETQ come from the germline V gene. DNA for the CDR3: TGCGCCTCTGGGACACCCCAAGAGACCCAGTACTTC. Protein: CASGTPQETQYF.

A word on this clone: The sample has other DNA sequences that encode this CDR3 too. CDR3 in DNA: TGCGCCAGCAGCTTAGGTCAGGGGAACACCGGGGAGCTGTTTTTT. Translation: CASSLGQGNTGELFF. This chain joins TRBV5-1 and TRBJ2-2; a weak D match, TRBD1 (5 bases). This CDR3 has 15 residues. V was shortened by 2 bases and J by 1 base, with 9 bases between the two germline ends. From germline, CDR1 is SGHRS and CDR2 YFSETQ. The entire variable domain, with the rest obtained from reference TRBV5-1 and TRBJ2-2, is as follows: KAGVTQTPRYLIKTRGQQVTLSCSPISGHRSVSWYQQTPGQGLQFLFEYFSETQRNKGNFPGRFSGRQFSNSRSEMNVSTLELGDSALYLCASSLGQGNTGELFFGEGSRLTVL.

Only a few counts were recorded for this clone. The CDR3: CASSEYPGNYGYTF. Here the CDR3 DNA reads TGTGCCAGCAGTGAATATCCGGGGAACTATGGCTACACCTTC. The gene calls are TRBV6-1 and TRBJ1-2; no clear D gene. V was pared by 2 bases and J by 2 bases, with 9 bases between. Germline lookup yields CDR1 MNHNS and CDR2 SASEGT. This CDR3 has 14 amino acids.

The rearrangement links TRBV5-1 to TRBJ2-1; 11 bases match TRBD2. The CDR3 has 16 residues. The ends lost 2 bases at V and 3 bases at J; junction bases unmatched: 4. Germline loops: CDR1 SGHRS, CDR2 YFSETQ. For the CDR3, the DNA is TGCGCCAGCAGCTTTCGTAGCGGGGGGGTCTACAATGAGCAGTTCTTC. The encoded protein is CASSFRSGGVYNEQFF. Supplemented by reference TRBV5-1 and TRBJ2-1, the full variable domain reads KAGVTQTPRYLIKTRGQQVTLSCSPISGHRSVSWYQQTPGQGLQFLFEYFSETQRNKGNFPGRFSGRQFSNSRSEMNVSTLELGDSALYLCASSFRSGGVYNEQFFGPGTRLTVL.

The V and J genes are TRBV6-5 and TRBJ2-3, with D maybe TRBD2 (5 bases). The germline CDR1 and CDR2 sequences are MNHEY and SVGAGI. Trimming shortened V by 6 bases and J by 4 bases, and 17 bases separated the two germline ends. The CDR3 contains 15 residues. CDR3 sequence reads: CASSPLAGLPDTQYF. The CDR3 nucleotides are TGTGCCAGCAGCCCCTTGGCGGGCCTCCCAGATACGCAGTATTTT.